A selection of T cell receptor beta chains follows, all from one sample in a study of blood T cell repertoires in COVID-19. Profiling relied on immunoSEQ multiplex PCR, and the TCRdb table lists in-frame clones only, not all of them. Found here are tens of thousands of clones, 82% of them singletons; the top ten hold approximately 30%. The material sequenced was peripheral blood. The receptors stem from a human donor in a cohort sampled during active COVID-19. Each CDR3 is given with its conserved first and last residue. The order of the fields is V gene, J gene, clone size, D gene, CDR3 DNA, CDR3 protein. The D gene is left open where the match is weak. Not all rows give a size; the values are once, few, many and, for expanded clones, a class.

>TRBV4-2|TRBJ1-3|few|-
TGTGCCAGCAGCCAAGCGCTCCACAGCTCTGGAAACACCATATATTTT
CASSQALHSSGNTIYF
>TRBV13|TRBJ2-7|-|-
TGTGCCAGCAGCTCAACACACAGGGGGGGAGCTTACGAGCAGTACTTC
CASSSTHRGGAYEQYF
>TRBV25-1|TRBJ2-7|-|TRBD2
TGTGCCAGCAGGCCCGGGGGGTTACTATACGAGCAGTACTTC
CASRPGGLLYEQYF
>TRBV3-1/TRBV3-2|TRBJ2-3|-|-
TGTGCCAGCAGCCAAGATCGCAAAGGGGGAAGAGATACGCAGTATTTT
CASSQDRKGGRDTQYF
>TRBV30|TRBJ2-5|-|TRBD1
TGTGCCTGGAGCGGGGACAGGGGAGAGACCCAGTACTTC
CAWSGDRGETQYF
>TRBV7-3|TRBJ2-1|-|-
TGTGCCGGCAGCCCCCTCGGGGTGAGCTCCTACAATGAGCAGTTCTTC
CAGSPLGVSSYNEQFF
>TRBV24-1|TRBJ1-1|-|-
TGTGCCACCAAAGATAGGGGGAACACTGAAGCTTTCTTT
CATKDRGNTEAFF
>TRBV7-3|TRBJ2-5|-|TRBD2
TGTGCCAGCAGCTTAAGTGGGACTAGCACAGAGACCCAGTACTTC
CASSLSGTSTETQYF
>TRBV10-3|TRBJ2-7|once|-
TGTGCCATCAGTGAGTCCAGGGTCTCCTACGAGCAGTACTTC
CAISESRVSYEQYF
>TRBV2|TRBJ2-3|-|TRBD2
TGTGCCAGCAGTGAATGGCTACTAGCGGGGGGCACAGATACGCAGTATTTT
CASSEWLLAGGTDTQYF
>TRBV18|TRBJ1-1|-|-
TGTGCCAGCTCTTTCTTGGGCCAGGGTATGAACACTGAAGCTTTCTTT
CASSFLGQGMNTEAFF
>TRBV28|TRBJ1-5|-|-
TGTGCCAGCAGGGTCCCCCTGGGAGGAGGGCCCCAGCATTTT
CASRVPLGGGPQHF
>TRBV13|TRBJ1-3|-|TRBD1
TGTGCCAGCAGCCGAGGGGGACAGGGGGCGGGAAACACCATATATTTT
CASSRGGQGAGNTIYF
>TRBV5-1|TRBJ2-1|-|-
TGCGCCAGCTTTCAGACAGAAAGCTACAATGAGCAGTTCTTC
CASFQTESYNEQFF
>TRBV7-9|TRBJ2-5|few|-
TGTGCCAGCACTACAGAGAACCAAGAGACCCAGTACTTC
CASTTENQETQYF
>TRBV28|TRBJ1-4|-|TRBD1
TGTGCCAGCAGTTCGTCCGGGACAGGGGGCGAAAAACTGTTTTTT
CASSSSGTGGEKLFF
>TRBV9|TRBJ2-7|-|-
TGTGCCAGCAGCGTAGGGGGAGCCCAGTCCTACGAGCAGTACTTC
CASSVGGAQSYEQYF
>TRBV18|TRBJ2-4|-|TRBD1
TGTGCCAGCTCACGGTCGGGACAGGGAACCCCGCAGTACTTC
CASSRSGQGTPQYF
>TRBV7-3|TRBJ1-6|-|-
TGTGCCAGCAGCCAGGGATACAATTCACCCCTCCACTTT
CASSQGYNSPLHF
>TRBV3-1/TRBV3-2|TRBJ2-7|few|-
TGTGCCAGCAGTCGTAGACTAGTGAGCTCCTACGAGCAGTACTTC
CASSRRLVSSYEQYF
>TRBV11-3|TRBJ2-1|-|-
TGTGCCAGCAGCTGGGGGCAGAATGAGCAGTTCTTC
CASSWGQNEQFF
>TRBV19|TRBJ1-1|-|TRBD1
TGTGCCAGTAACAGGGGGCTGAACACTGAAGCTTTCTTT
CASNRGLNTEAFF
>TRBV7-8|TRBJ2-2|-|-
TGTGCCAGCAGCTTAGGTCGAACGCGGGGACGGGGCGGGGAGCTGTTTTTT
CASSLGRTRGRGGELFF
>TRBV21-1|TRBJ2-1|few|-
TGTGCCAGCAGCAAGAGGCCCAGCGGGGAGGAGTACAATGAGCAGTTCTTC
CASSKRPSGEEYNEQFF
>TRBV21-1|TRBJ2-1|-|-
TGTGCCAGCAGCAAAGCGCTTTCGGACTCAAGCTCCTACAATGAGCAGTTCTTC
CASSKALSDSSSYNEQFF
>TRBV19|TRBJ2-1|-|TRBD1
TGTGCCAGTAGTATAGTCAGGGGGCGAAATGAGCAGTTCTTC
CASSIVRGRNEQFF
>TRBV5-1|TRBJ1-1|-|-
TGCGCCAGCAGCTGGTCGGGTTCCAACACTGAAGCTTTCTTT
CASSWSGSNTEAFF
>TRBV9|TRBJ2-5|once|TRBD2
TGTGCCAGCAGCGTAGGCACTCGGGGGGGAGAGACCCAGTACTTC
CASSVGTRGGETQYF
>TRBV11-2|TRBJ2-1|-|-
TGTGCCAGCAGCTTAGAGCGGGGTGGGAATGAGCAGTTCTTC
CASSLERGGNEQFF
>TRBV4-1|TRBJ2-1|-|TRBD2
TGCGCCAGCAGCCTTCAGCCGGGACTAGCGGGGGACTACAATGAGCAGTTCTTC
CASSLQPGLAGDYNEQFF
>TRBV6-6|TRBJ1-1|few|TRBD1
TGTGCCAGCAGCCTTACGACAGGGGTTGGGACTGAAGCTTTCTTT
CASSLTTGVGTEAFF
>TRBV6-5|TRBJ2-5|-|TRBD1
TGTGCCAGCAAGCGGACAGGTCAAGAGACCCAGTACTTC
CASKRTGQETQYF
>TRBV5-1|TRBJ2-1|few|-
TGCGCCAGCAGCTCCCGGGACTCCTACAATGAGCAGTTCTTC
CASSSRDSYNEQFF
>TRBV20-1|TRBJ1-6|-|-
TGCAGTGCTAGTGGAGGGCAACTCCATTCACCCCTCCACTTT
CSASGGQLHSPLHF
>TRBV11-2|TRBJ1-1|-|TRBD1
TGTGCCAGCAGCTTGGATGGGACAGGGGGCTCTGAAGCTTTCTTT
CASSLDGTGGSEAFF
>TRBV18|TRBJ2-1|few|TRBD2
TGTGCCAGCTCTCAACTAGCGGACTCCTACAATGAGCAGTTCTTC
CASSQLADSYNEQFF
>TRBV5-1|TRBJ2-7|-|TRBD1
TGCGCCAGCAGCTTGGGTAGGACAGGGGGGCACGAGCAGTACTTC
CASSLGRTGGHEQYF
>TRBV11-3|TRBJ1-2|-|TRBD1
TGTGCCAGCAGCACGACAGGGGTCGGCTACACCTTC
CASSTTGVGYTF
>TRBV10-2|TRBJ1-1|-|-
TGCGCTTTAGCACAGGGCAACCCCCGAAGCATGAACACTGAAGCTTTCTTT
CALAQGNPRSMNTEAFF
>TRBV30|TRBJ2-7|-|-
TGTGCCTGGAGTTCCGGTGGGGGGTCCTACGAGCAGTACTTC
CAWSSGGGSYEQYF
>TRBV7-3|TRBJ2-1|-|TRBD1
TGTGCCAGCAGCAGAGAACAGGGGGCCGATGAGCAGTTCTTC
CASSREQGADEQFF
>TRBV7-9|TRBJ1-6|-|-
TGTGCCAGCAGCTTAGTCAGGAGGAATTCACCCCTCCACTTT
CASSLVRRNSPLHF
>TRBV2|TRBJ1-5|-|-
TGTGCCAGCAGTACTGACAGGCACCAGCCCCAGCATTTT
CASSTDRHQPQHF
>TRBV11-2|TRBJ1-2|-|TRBD1
TGTGCCAGCAGCCCGGGACAGGGCTATGGCTACACCTTC
CASSPGQGYGYTF
>TRBV4-2|TRBJ1-2|-|TRBD1
TGTGCCAGCAGCCACCCGGCGAGACAGGGGACAAACTATGGCTACACCTTC
CASSHPARQGTNYGYTF
>TRBV28|TRBJ1-1|-|-
TGTGCCAGCAGTTTATCCCAACAGGTCAAATGGGCTTTCTTT
CASSLSQQVKWAFF
>TRBV5-1|TRBJ1-1|-|-
TGCGCCAGCAGCTTGGTGGCCGAGAACACTGAAGCTTTCTTT
CASSLVAENTEAFF
>TRBV30|TRBJ2-7|-|TRBD1
TGTGCCTGGAGTGTACAGCGACAGGGCGACGAGCAGTACTTC
CAWSVQRQGDEQYF